This T cell receptor beta chain was sequenced in a study of T cell responses to AZD1222 COVID-19 vaccine. This clone has just one count. The germline CDR1 and CDR2 sequences are MGHDK and SYGVNS. The CDR3 length is 15 residues. Trimming cost V 1 base and J 5 bases; bases outside gene matches: 3. TCRdb keeps only in-frame clones here, not all; method: immunoSEQ multiplex PCR. The table shows 86,000 or so clones, with more than 90% occurring only once. The rearrangement joins TRBV25-1 to TRBJ2-3; 10 bases are shared with TRBD2. Here the sequenced sample was peripheral blood, taken on day 0 of AZD1222 vaccination. The receptor was derived from an adult in good health. This chain's CDR3 is CASSESSGGIDTQYF. The CDR3, as DNA: TGTGCCAGCAGTGAATCTAGCGGGGGTATAGATACGCAGTATTTT.